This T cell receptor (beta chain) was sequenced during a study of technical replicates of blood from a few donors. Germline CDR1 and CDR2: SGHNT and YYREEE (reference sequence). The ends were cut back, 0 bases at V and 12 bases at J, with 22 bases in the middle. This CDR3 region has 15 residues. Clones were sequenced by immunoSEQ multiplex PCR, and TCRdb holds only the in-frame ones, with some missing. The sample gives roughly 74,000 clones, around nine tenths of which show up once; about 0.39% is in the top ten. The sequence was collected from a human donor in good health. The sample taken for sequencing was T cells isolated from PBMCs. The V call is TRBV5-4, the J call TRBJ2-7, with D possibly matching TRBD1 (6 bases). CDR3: CASSLGSPGAEQRYF. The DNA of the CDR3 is TGTGCCAGCAGCTTGGGATCCCCAGGGGCCGAACAGAGGTACTTC.